This TCR beta chain is from a study of blood T cell repertoires in COVID-19. Overall study: The samples span acute and convalescent COVID-19 from the United States, Italy and Spain. From T cells, B-cell-depleted T cells, or PBMCs came the material, which was cDNA or gDNA.

Enrollment of patients from Seattle took place during active infection, with longitudinal follow-up. The CDR3 sequence is 14 residues long. Germline trimming cut 4 bases from V and 4 bases from J; bases unmatched to any gene: 6. CDR1 is SNHLY and CDR2 is FYNNEI in the germline V gene. Data came from immunoSEQ multiplex PCR; TCRdb stores just in-frame clones and leaves some out. The data contain around 460,000 clones, over 85% of them singletons. The V gene is TRBV2, the J gene TRBJ2-5; 7 bases line up with TRBD2. This clonotype was sampled from a man between 18 and 29 years old with COVID-19, enrolled during active disease. The sample taken for sequencing was peripheral blood. CDR3 sequence reads: CASSGQRGRETQYF. In nucleotides, the CDR3 is TGTGCCAGCAGTGGACAGCGGGGCAGAGAGACCCAGTACTTC.